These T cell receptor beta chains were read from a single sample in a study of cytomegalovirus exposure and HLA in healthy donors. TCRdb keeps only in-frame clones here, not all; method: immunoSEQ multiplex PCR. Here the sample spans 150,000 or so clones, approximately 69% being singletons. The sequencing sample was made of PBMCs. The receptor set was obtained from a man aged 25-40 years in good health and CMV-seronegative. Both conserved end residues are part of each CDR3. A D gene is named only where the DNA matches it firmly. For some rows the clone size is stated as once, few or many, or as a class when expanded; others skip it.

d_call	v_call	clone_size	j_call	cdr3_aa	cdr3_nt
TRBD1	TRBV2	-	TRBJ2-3	CASILNRDSYTDTQYF	TGTGCCAGCATTCTAAACCGGGACAGTTACACAGATACGCAGTATTTT
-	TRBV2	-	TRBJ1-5	CASSGTDSNQPQHF	TGTGCCAGCAGTGGGACAGATAGCAATCAGCCCCAGCATTTT
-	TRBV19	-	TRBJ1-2	CASSIRRQLSGYTF	TGTGCCAGTAGTATTCGGCGACAGCTCTCTGGCTACACCTTC
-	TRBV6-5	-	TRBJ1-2	CASSYSADNYGYTF	TGTGCCAGCAGTTACTCGGCCGATAACTATGGCTACACCTTC
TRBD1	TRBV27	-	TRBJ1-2	CASSPWTGLGYTF	TGTGCCAGCAGTCCATGGACAGGTCTTGGCTACACCTTC
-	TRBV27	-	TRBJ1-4	CASSNRATNEKLFF	TGTGCCAGCTCAAACAGGGCAACTAATGAAAAACTGTTTTTT
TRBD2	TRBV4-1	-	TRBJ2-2	CASRETSGTGELFF	TGCGCCAGCAGGGAGACTAGCGGCACCGGGGAGCTGTTTTTT
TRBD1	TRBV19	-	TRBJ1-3	CASSPGQGAGNTIYF	TGTGCCAGTAGTCCGGGACAGGGGGCTGGAAACACCATATATTTT
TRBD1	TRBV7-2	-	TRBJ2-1	CASSTTGSSYNEQFF	TGTGCCAGCAGCACGACAGGGAGCTCCTACAATGAGCAGTTCTTC
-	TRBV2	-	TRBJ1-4	CASTGGLATNEKLFF	TGTGCCAGCACCGGAGGGTTGGCAACTAATGAAAAACTGTTTTTT
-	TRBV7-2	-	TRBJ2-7	CATEGHRTYEQYF	TGTGCCACAGAGGGACATCGCACATACGAGCAGTACTTC
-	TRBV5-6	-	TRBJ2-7	CASSLSGESYEQYF	TGTGCCAGCAGCCTGTCCGGAGAAAGCTACGAGCAGTACTTC
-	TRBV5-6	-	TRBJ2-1	CASSLRRQGGYNEQFF	TGTGCCAGCAGCTTGCGTAGGCAGGGTGGCTACAATGAGCAGTTCTTC
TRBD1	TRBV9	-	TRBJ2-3	CASSAQGAGTDTQYF	TGTGCCAGCAGCGCACAGGGGGCCGGCACAGATACGCAGTATTTT
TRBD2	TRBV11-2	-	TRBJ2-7	CASRATSGGPYEQYF	TGTGCCAGCAGAGCGACTAGCGGGGGACCCTACGAGCAGTACTTC
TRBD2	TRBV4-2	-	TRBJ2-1	CASSQEGGGGAGGEQFF	TGTGCCAGCAGCCAAGAAGGGGGCGGGGGGGCCGGGGGTGAGCAGTTCTTC
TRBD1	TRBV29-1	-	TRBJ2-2	CSVAGTGPGELFF	TGCAGCGTTGCCGGGACAGGGCCCGGGGAGCTGTTTTTT
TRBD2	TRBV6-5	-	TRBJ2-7	CASSYSVPGGTYEQYF	TGTGCCAGCAGTTACTCAGTCCCGGGGGGGACCTACGAGCAGTACTTC
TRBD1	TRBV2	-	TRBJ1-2	CASSEDRDYGYTF	TGTGCCAGCAGCGAGGACAGGGACTATGGCTACACCTTC
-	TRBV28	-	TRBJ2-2	CASSPVGAGELFF	TGTGCCAGCAGTCCAGTGGGAGCCGGGGAGCTGTTTTTT
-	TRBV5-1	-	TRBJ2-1	CASSLNPGADEQFF	TGCGCCAGCAGCTTGAATCCAGGGGCCGATGAGCAGTTCTTC
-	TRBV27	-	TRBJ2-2	CATSYGANTGELFF	TGTGCCACCTCTTACGGAGCGAACACCGGGGAGCTGTTTTTT
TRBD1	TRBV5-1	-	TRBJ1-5	CASSPGQGGSQPQNF	TGCGCCAGCAGCCCGGGACAGGGGGGTTCTCAGCCCCAGAATTTT
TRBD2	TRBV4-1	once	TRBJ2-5	CASREGRGGGETQYF	TGCGCCAGCAGGGAGGGGCGGGGGGGCGGTGAGACCCAGTACTTC
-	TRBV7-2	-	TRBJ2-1	CASSFEINEQFF	TGTGCCAGCAGCTTCGAGATTAATGAGCAGTTCTTC
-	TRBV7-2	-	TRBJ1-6	CASSYNRAQNSPLHF	TGTGCCAGCAGCTACAACAGGGCCCAGAATTCACCCCTCCACTTT
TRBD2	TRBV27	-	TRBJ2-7	CASAVAGGIYEQYF	TGTGCCAGCGCGGTAGCGGGGGGGATCTACGAGCAGTACTTC